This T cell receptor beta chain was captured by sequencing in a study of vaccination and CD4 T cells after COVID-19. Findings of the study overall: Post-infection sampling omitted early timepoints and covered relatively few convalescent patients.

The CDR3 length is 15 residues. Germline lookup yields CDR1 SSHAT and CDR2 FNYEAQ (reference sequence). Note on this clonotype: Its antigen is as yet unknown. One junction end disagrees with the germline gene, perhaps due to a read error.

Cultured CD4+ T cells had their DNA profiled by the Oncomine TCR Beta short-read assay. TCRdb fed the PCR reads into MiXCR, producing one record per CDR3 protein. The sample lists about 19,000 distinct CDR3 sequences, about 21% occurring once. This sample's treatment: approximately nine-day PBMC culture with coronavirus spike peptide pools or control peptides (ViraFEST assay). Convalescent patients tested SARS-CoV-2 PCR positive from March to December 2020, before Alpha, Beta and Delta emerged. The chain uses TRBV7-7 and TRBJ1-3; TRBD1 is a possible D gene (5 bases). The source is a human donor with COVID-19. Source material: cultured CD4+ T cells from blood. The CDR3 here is CASSLDQGPGNTIYF. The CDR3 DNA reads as TGTGCTAGCAGCTTAGATCAGGGCCCCGGAAACACCATATATTTT.